The 7 T cell receptor beta chains in this list originate from one sample, sequenced in a study of control samples from healthy donors and cancer patients (dated by TCRdb to 2018 to 2021). Preparation of the library involved the immunoSEQ multiplex PCR assay. Entries here come from immuneACCESS through TCRdb and include only in-frame sequences with V and J called. Some clones fail to appear in such tables; in the studies checked, an unresolved V gene covers under half of the shortfall, and the cause of the remainder is unknown. Recorded for this sample are under 95,000 clones; approximately 90% of them occurred a single time. The biggest ten clones account for approximately 1% of the sample. Sequenced sample: blood. The source of these receptors is a woman between 25 and 40 years old in good health.

This rearrangement joins TRBV4-1 to TRBJ2-7; D is unresolved. Germline CDR1 reads MGHRA; CDR2 reads YSYEKL. The CDR3 runs 15 residues. V lost 0 bases and J lost 3, with 12 bases in between. The CDR3 loop reads CASSQDRVTRYEQYF. In DNA form, the CDR3 reads TGCGCCAGCAGCCAAGATCGAGTCACCCGCTACGAGCAGTACTTC.

V and J are TRBV10-3 and TRBJ1-1; the D gene is possibly TRBD1 (5 bases). V was trimmed by 2 bases and J by 5 bases, leaving 12 bases between them. This CDR3 contains 14 residues. The germline CDR1 and CDR2 sequences are ENHRY and SYGVKD. The CDR3 reads CAISEGGAGTEAFF. CDR3 nucleotide sequence: TGTGCCATCAGTGAGGGCGGGGCCGGGACTGAAGCTTTCTTT.

The chain carries TRBV28 and TRBJ1-1, with 8 bases identical to TRBD1. V was clipped by 5 bases and J by 4 bases; unmatched bases: 6. The germline CDR1 and CDR2 sequences are MDHEN and SYDVKM. There are 14 residues in the CDR3. DNA for the CDR3: TGTGCCAGCAGTAGTTACAGGGGGGGCACTGAAGCTTTCTTT. It is translated as CASSSYRGGTEAFF.

The chain couples TRBV5-4 to TRBJ1-1; a possible D gene is TRBD1 (5 bases). CDR3 length equals 15 residues. The V end lost 2 bases, the J end lost 7 bases, and 18 bases lay between the germline ends. Germline CDR1 and CDR2: SGHNT and YYREEE (reference sequence). This CDR3 reads CASSFPRQTRDEAFF. The CDR3 DNA sequence: TGTGCCAGCAGCTTTCCAAGACAGACGAGAGATGAAGCTTTCTTT.

The chain combines TRBV15 with TRBJ1-1; D is unclear. V gave up 4 bases and J gave up 4 bases, with 22 bases separating them. There are 17 residues in the CDR3. The germline gives CDR1 LNHNV, CDR2 YYDKDF (reference sequence). The CDR3 nucleotides are TGTGCCACCAGCACCGGAAGCGGCCGAACGACGGGCACTGAAGCTTTCTTT. As protein: CATSTGSGRTTGTEAFF.

This clone was seen just once. The rearrangement joins TRBV9 to TRBJ1-3; D not certain. V lost 0 bases to trimming and J lost 0 bases, with 19 bases between them. This CDR3 comprises 19 residues. The germline CDR1 and CDR2 sequences are SGDLS and YYNGEE. The CDR3 DNA reads TGTGCCAGCAGCGTAGCGAAGGAAACCGGGATATACTCTGGAAACACCATATATTTT. This translates into CASSVAKETGIYSGNTIYF.

The chain carries TRBV15 and TRBJ2-1; D is undetermined. The CDR3 has 12 amino acids. CDR1 LNHNV and CDR2 YYDKDF come from the germline V gene (reference sequence). The V end was cut by 6 bases, the J end by 7 bases, with 10 bases between. In DNA form, the CDR3 reads TGTGCCACCAGGTCCCCAAGGAATGAGCAGTTCTTC. Protein sequence: CATRSPRNEQFF. Complete variable domain (other parts from reference TRBV15 and TRBJ2-1): DAMVIQNPRYQVTQFGKPVTLSCSQTLNHNVMYWYQQKSSQAPKLLFHYYDKDFNNEADTPDNFQSRRPNTSFCFLDIRSPGLGDTAMYLCATRSPRNEQFFGPGTRLTVL.